This T cell receptor beta chain was recorded in a study of metastatic and nonmetastatic thyroid tumors. TCRdb re-called the PCR reads with MiXCR. The repertoire consists of over 45,000 clones, with over 20% occurring once and the leading ten covering 3.5% to 4%. All patients were treatment-naive before thyroid surgery. This clone has a single count. This CDR3 has 15 residues. CDR1 is DFQATT and CDR2 is SNEGSKA in the germline V gene (reference sequence). V gave up 1 base and J gave up 6 bases, with 18 bases separating them. J is TRBJ1-1 and V is TRBV20-1, with D unresolved. This receptor was obtained from a male donor with papillary thyroid cancer or a benign thyroid nodule (not recorded which). Some clones in this sample may be carry-over from other donors' samples. Specimen: blood. The chain's CDR3 is CSARGMGLDSSEAFF. The CDR3 DNA sequence: TGCAGTGCTAGAGGGATGGGCCTAGATTCGTCTGAAGCTTTCTTT.